Below are 17 T cell receptor beta chains sequenced from a single sample in a study of HIV-infected patients and healthy controls. The repertoire came from unfractionated whole blood and reflected all unsorted peripheral T cells. cDNA was made from approximately 500 ng RNA using alpha and beta constant primers. Each of the alpha and beta chains got its own library through chain-specific third strand synthesis with indices. TCRdb used MiXCR to reprocess the 5' RACE reads, holding one entry per CDR3 protein. The repertoire consists of around 5,300 distinct CDR3 sequences, with approximately 22% occurring once and the leading ten covering around a quarter. The material was blood, obtained before antiretroviral therapy. Receptors were obtained from an adult with HIV infection.

By share of the sample, this clonotype is medium-sized (0.01 to 0.1%). V usage is TRBV9 and J usage is TRBJ1-6, with 7 positions matching TRBD1. V shed 4 bases, J shed 9 bases, and the junction held 10 bases outside the gene matches. This CDR3 spans 15 amino acids. Germline values: CDR1 SGDLS, CDR2 YYNGEE. CDR3 sequence (DNA): TGTGCCAGCAGCTCCCGACAGGGCTGGAGTTCACCCCTCCACTTT. Translation gives CASSSRQGWSSPLHF.

Concerning this clonotype: This sequence may be a read error, since a much larger clone differs from it by one base. The J gene is TRBJ2-1, the V gene TRBV4-3; 10 bases align to TRBD1. The CDR3 length is 15 residues. The V segment lost 4 bases and the J segment 8 bases; nucleotides outside the gene matches: 8. Germline CDR1 LGHNA, CDR2 YSLEER. The CDR3 reads CASSRQDRGGDEQFF. The CDR3 DNA reads TGCGCCAGCAGCCGCCAGGACAGGGGGGGCGATGAGCAGTTCTTC.

V and J are TRBV12-3 or TRBV12-4 and TRBJ1-3; D unresolved. CDR3 length: 14 amino acids. V dropped 10 bases and J dropped 3 bases, with 16 bases sitting between them. In DNA form, the CDR3 reads TGTGCCACCCGACTGGAGGATTATGGAAACACCATATATTTT. Translated: CATRLEDYGNTIYF.

Turning to this clonotype: Possible read error: a much larger clone is one base away. The CDR3 region has the DNA TGCGCCAGCAGTGTCGGCAGTGGGCCCACTGAAGCTTTCTTT. Its protein product is CASSVGSGPTEAFF. The chain couples TRBV10-1 to TRBJ1-1; D unclear. Between the trimmed V and J ends, which lost 4 bases and 4 bases, there was a span of 13 bases. This CDR3 is built from 14 residues. Germline V gene sequence: CDR1 WNHNN, CDR2 SYGVQD (reference sequence).

This clonotype was recorded a few times. This chain connects TRBV28 to TRBJ1-1; 8 bases agree with TRBD1. Per the germline V gene, CDR1 is MDHEN and CDR2 is SYDVKM. This CDR3 contains 15 residues. The junction had 2 bases not matched to a gene; V was cut back by 2 bases and J by 0 bases. This CDR3 reads CASSLVRGLNTEAFF. The CDR3 region has the DNA TGTGCCAGCAGTTTAGTCAGGGGGCTGAACACTGAAGCTTTCTTT.

This clonotype was observed many times. The CDR3 DNA reads as TGTGCCAGCAAAATGAGGGGGTTTGATGCTAAGCCCCAGCATTTT. It translates to CASKMRGFDAKPQHF. This chain uses TRBV6-1 with TRBJ1-5; tentative D call: TRBD1 (6 bases). Per germline, CDR1 MNHNS and CDR2 SASEGT. V dropped 7 bases and J dropped 8 bases, with 21 bases sitting between them. The CDR3 runs to 15 residues.

This clonotype rates as medium-sized. The chain is built from TRBV5-1 and TRBJ2-1; no clear D gene. Germline V lookup: CDR1 SGHRS, CDR2 YFSETQ. The length of the CDR3 is 15 residues. The V end was cut by 4 bases, the J end by 0 bases, with 11 bases between. This chain's CDR3 is CASSDGLYSYNEQFF. The CDR3 coding sequence is TGCGCCAGCAGCGATGGGCTGTACTCCTACAATGAGCAGTTCTTC.

This clonotype was counted ten times or more. The V and J genes are TRBV10-3 and TRBJ1-2, with 7 nucleotides matching TRBD1. Germline assignment: CDR1 ENHRY and CDR2 SYGVKD. The V segment lost 0 bases and the J segment 6 bases; nucleotides outside the gene matches: 4. The CDR3 extends over 14 amino acids. This CDR3 reads CAISESAGGDGYTF. The DNA of the CDR3 is TGTGCCATCAGTGAGTCCGCAGGGGGTGATGGCTACACCTTC.

The chain recombines TRBV27 with TRBJ1-5, with D possibly TRBD1 on 5 matching bases. Germline lookup yields CDR1 MNHEY and CDR2 SMNVEV (reference sequence). Trimming shortened V by 4 bases and J by 7 bases, and 11 bases separated the two germline ends. The CDR3 contains 13 residues. As DNA, the CDR3 is TGTGCCAGCAGTTCCCCTGGGGACCAGCCCCAGCATTTT. Its protein is CASSSPGDQPQHF.

This clonotype is medium-sized by share. The chain employs TRBV7-9 and TRBJ2-3; tentative D call: TRBD2 (5 bases). Trimming shortened V by 8 bases and J by 14 bases, and 14 bases separated the two germline ends. This CDR3 is built from 10 residues. In germline, CDR1 is SEHNR, CDR2 FQNEAQ (reference sequence). The CDR3 DNA is TGTGCCAGCGGCGGGCCTCAGCTGTATTTT. Its translation: CASGGPQLYF.

Sample share makes this clonotype medium-sized. V usage is TRBV20-1 and J usage is TRBJ2-3; 8 bases match TRBD2. This CDR3 comprises 14 residues. CDR1 and CDR2 from the germline V gene are DFQATT and SNEGSKA (reference sequence). V shed 3 bases and J 3 bases; nucleotides not matched to a gene: 5. Here the CDR3 reads CSASPGGRTDTQYF. The CDR3 nucleotides are TGCAGTGCTAGCCCGGGGGGGAGGACAGATACGCAGTATTTT.

The chain couples TRBV6-5 to TRBJ2-5, with 10 bases aligning to TRBD2. J was trimmed by 2 bases and V by 5 bases; bases with no gene match: 5. Germline V gene sequence: CDR1 MNHEY, CDR2 SVGAGI. The CDR3 length is 15 residues. The CDR3 loop is CASSDGTSVQETQYF. CDR3 sequence (DNA): TGTGCCAGCAGTGACGGGACTAGCGTTCAAGAGACCCAGTACTTC.

This clonotype was recorded at least ten times. The chain is built from TRBV13 and TRBJ2-7; possibly TRBD2 for D (7 bases). The CDR3 runs 15 residues. Trimming left V 1 base short and J 4 bases short, with 14 bases between. Germline CDR1 reads PRHDT; CDR2 reads FYEKMQ (reference sequence). This CDR3 is CASSLDGGLEYEQYF. CDR3 nucleotides: TGTGCCAGCAGCTTAGACGGGGGGCTCGAGTACGAGCAGTACTTC.

This clonotype is labeled as medium-sized. The chain links TRBV29-1 to TRBJ1-3; possibly TRBD1 for D (5 bases). This CDR3 has 14 amino acids. Per germline, CDR1 SQVTM and CDR2 ANQGSEA. Trimming left V 5 bases short and J 3 bases short, with 14 bases between. In DNA form, the CDR3 reads TGCAGCGTTACCCGCGAGGGGTTTGGAAACACCATATATTTT. Amino acid sequence: CSVTREGFGNTIYF.

This sequence joins TRBV5-1 and TRBJ2-7; 9 nucleotides match TRBD1. This CDR3 spans 15 amino acids. CDR1 is SGHRS and CDR2 is YFSETQ in the germline V gene. Trimming took 0 bases from V and 6 from J; bases not matched to a gene: 7. The CDR3 sequence: CASSLVQGQGFEQYF. The CDR3 region has the DNA TGCGCCAGCAGCTTGGTACAAGGACAGGGGTTCGAGCAGTACTTC. Supplemented by reference TRBV5-1 and TRBJ2-7, the full variable domain reads KAGVTQTPRYLIKTRGQQVTLSCSPISGHRSVSWYQQTPGQGLQFLFEYFSETQRNKGNFPGRFSGRQFSNSRSEMNVSTLELGDSALYLCASSLVQGQGFEQYFGPGTRLTVT.

Note on this clonotype: A read error is possible here, since a much larger clone lies one base away. The J gene is TRBJ2-3, the V gene TRBV12-3 or TRBV12-4; a weak D match, TRBD2 (5 bases). Trimming pared 7 bases from V and 1 base from J, leaving 21 bases between. CDR3 length: 17 residues. The CDR3 sequence is CASTRPIDSAGTDTQYF. CDR3 sequence (DNA): TGTGCCAGCACCCGACCCATAGATAGCGCGGGCACAGATACGCAGTATTTT.

The sample holds a few counts of this clonotype. Just one base apart from a much larger clone, this may be a read error. The chain has TRBV7-9 and TRBJ2-1, with 7 bases fitting TRBD1. CDR1 and CDR2 from the germline V gene are SEHNR and FQNEAQ (reference sequence). The CDR3 runs to 15 residues. V lost 5 bases to trimming and J lost 2 bases; unmatched junction nucleotides: 6. CDR3 sequence: CASSPLGTAYNEQFF. The CDR3 region has the DNA TGTGCCAGCAGCCCCCTGGGGACAGCCTACAATGAGCAGTTCTTC.